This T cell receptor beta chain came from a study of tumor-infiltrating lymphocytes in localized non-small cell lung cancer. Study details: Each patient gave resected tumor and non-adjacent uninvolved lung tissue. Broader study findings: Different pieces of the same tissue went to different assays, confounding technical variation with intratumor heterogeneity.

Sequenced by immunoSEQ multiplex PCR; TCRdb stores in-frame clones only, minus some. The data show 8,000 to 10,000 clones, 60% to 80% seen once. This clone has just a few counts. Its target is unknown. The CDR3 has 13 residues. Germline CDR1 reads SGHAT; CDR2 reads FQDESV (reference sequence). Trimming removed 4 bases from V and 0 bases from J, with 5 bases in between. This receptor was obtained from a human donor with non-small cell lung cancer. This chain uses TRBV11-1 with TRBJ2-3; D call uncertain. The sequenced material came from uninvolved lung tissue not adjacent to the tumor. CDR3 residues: CASSSTSTDTQYF. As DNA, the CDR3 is TGTGCCAGCAGCTCCACTAGCACAGATACGCAGTATTTT.